This record looks at one TCR beta chain sequence and its context. The V end lost 8 bases, the J end lost 0 bases, and 13 bases lay between the germline ends. This CDR3 region has 14 residues. The V gene's germline CDR1 is MNHEY and CDR2 SMNVEV (reference sequence). Two negative PCRs, clearance, or symptom resolution had been documented for recovered Cohort 3 donors. The data are from a study of blood T cell repertoires in COVID-19. Study in general: From T cells, B-cell-depleted T cells, or PBMCs came the material, which was cDNA or gDNA.

As processed by the authors: Cell counts per sample came from amplifying reference gene primers. Assay used: immunoSEQ multiplex PCR; TCRdb lists only in-frame clones, some missing. V and J calls and clone size come straight from that table; D and trimming were deduced from the DNA. The table has some 130,000 clones, 86% seen once. The rearrangement uses TRBV27 and TRBJ1-1; tentative D call: TRBD1 (6 bases). The sequence was obtained from a man aged 45-65 years who had recovered from COVID-19. What was sequenced was PBMCs or T cells enriched from blood (not recorded which). CDR3 loop: CASFLTGLNTEAFF. For the CDR3, the DNA is TGTGCCAGCTTCCTCACAGGGTTGAACACTGAAGCTTTCTTT.